This TCR beta chain stems from a study of graft-versus-host responses after intestinal transplantation. Study-wide results and caveats: Recipient marrow held GvH clones, some first seen in ileum or blood.

Sequencing was performed with immunoSEQ multiplex PCR; in TCRdb, only in-frame clones are kept and a portion is missing. The top ten clones hold roughly 9.4% of a sample with nearly 20,000 clones, roughly 86% of them seen once. The V gene's germline CDR1 is SGHNT and CDR2 YENEEA. Trimming stripped 7 bases from V and 1 base from J, with 10 bases between. This CDR3 comprises 13 residues. The table lists this clone with a few counts. What it binds is unknown. This receptor was identified in a human patient who received an intestinal transplant, so some T cells may come from the graft donor. Specimen: PBMCs, collected 230 to 240 days after intestinal transplant. This chain connects TRBV11-3 to TRBJ1-1; D is undetermined. Written as DNA, the CDR3 is TGTGCCAGCAAAAACAGAGAGAACACTGAAGCTTTCTTT. Protein sequence: CASKNRENTEAFF.